This T cell receptor beta chain stems from a study of T cell responses to AZD1222 COVID-19 vaccine. Overall study: Second-dose recipients at about 4 or about 12 weeks were treated as one pooled group.

TCRdb's table, derived via immunoSEQ multiplex PCR, lists solely in-frame clones and lacks some. In the table there are 110,000 or so clones, approximately 85% of which are singletons. The CDR3 extends over 13 amino acids. V lost 0 bases and J lost 10, with 11 bases in between. Germline V CDR1 and CDR2: SGDLS, YYNGEE. The starting material was peripheral blood, obtained on day 0 of AZD1222 vaccination. The chain is built from TRBV9 and TRBJ2-1; D uncertain. The receptor's source is an adult in good health. CDR3 coding DNA: TGTGCCAGCAGCGTAGAGGAAGCCAGAGAGCAGTTCTTC. It specifies CASSVEEAREQFF.